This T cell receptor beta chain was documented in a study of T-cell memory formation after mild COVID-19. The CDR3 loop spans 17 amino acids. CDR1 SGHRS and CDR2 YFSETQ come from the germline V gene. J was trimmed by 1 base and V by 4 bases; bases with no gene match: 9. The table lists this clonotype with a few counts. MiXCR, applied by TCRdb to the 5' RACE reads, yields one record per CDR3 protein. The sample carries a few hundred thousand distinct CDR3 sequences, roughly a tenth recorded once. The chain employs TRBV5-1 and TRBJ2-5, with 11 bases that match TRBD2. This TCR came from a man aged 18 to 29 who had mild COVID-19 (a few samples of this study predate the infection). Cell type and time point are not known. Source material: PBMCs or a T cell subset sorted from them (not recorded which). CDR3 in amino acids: CASSRRMTSGVQETQYF. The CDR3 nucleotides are TGCGCCAGCAGCCGCCGGATGACTAGCGGGGTCCAAGAGACCCAGTACTTC.